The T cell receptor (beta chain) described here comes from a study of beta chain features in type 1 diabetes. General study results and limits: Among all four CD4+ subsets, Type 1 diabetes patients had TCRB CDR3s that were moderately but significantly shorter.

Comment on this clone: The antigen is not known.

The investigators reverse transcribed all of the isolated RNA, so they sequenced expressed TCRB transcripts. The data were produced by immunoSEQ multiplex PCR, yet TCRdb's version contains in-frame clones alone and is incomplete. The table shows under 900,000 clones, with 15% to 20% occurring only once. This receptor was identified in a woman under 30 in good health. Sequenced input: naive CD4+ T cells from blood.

CDR3 loop: CASSRTTSYEQYF. CDR3 coding DNA: TGCGCCAGCAGCAGAACGACCTCCTACGAGCAGTACTTC. The V call is TRBV4-1, the J call TRBJ2-7; D remains unclear. The germline CDR1 and CDR2 sequences are MGHRA and YSYEKL. Trimming pared 5 bases from V and 0 bases from J, leaving 8 bases between. CDR3 length: 13 amino acids.